Below, 2 T cell receptor beta chains from the same sample are listed, as sequenced in a study of T cell repertoires in cytomegalovirus infection. From the reads, TCRdb called clonotypes with MiXCR, one entry per CDR3 protein. The sample records roughly 860,000 distinct CDR3 sequences, about 30% being singletons. These TCRs are of unknown antigen specificity. The specimen comprised cultured CD8+ T cells from PBMCs, sampled from culture after CMV antigen stimulation. Receptor source: a human donor in good health (CMV status not recorded). Some clones in this sample may be carry-over from other donors' samples.

This clonotype was counted a few times. This chain links TRBV18 with TRBJ1-1; D is unclear. Germline-derived CDR1 and CDR2 are KGHSH and LQKENI. V lost 0 bases, J lost 11 bases, and 13 bases lay in between. This CDR3 spans 13 amino acids. CDR3 protein: CASSPPSIRAAFF. CDR3 nucleotide sequence: TGTGCCAGCTCACCACCGTCAATAAGGGCGGCTTTCTTT.

The chain is built from TRBV5-4 and TRBJ2-1; D possibly uses TRBD1 or TRBD2 (7 bases each). Germline-derived CDR1 and CDR2 are SGHNT and YYREEE (reference sequence). The CDR3 extends over 16 amino acids. V shed 4 bases and J shed 0 bases, with 14 bases lying between them. The CDR3 protein is CASSIPGGGSYNEQFF. CDR3 bases: TGTGCCAGCAGCATCCCAGGGGGGGGCTCCTACAATGAGCAGTTCTTC.